This TCR beta chain was sequenced during a study of blood T cell repertoires in COVID-19. About the research overall: PBMCs, B-cell-depleted T cells, or T cells were the source of the cDNA or gDNA that made up the material.

There are 17 residues in the CDR3. The J segment lost 4 bases and the V segment lost 2 bases, leaving 8 bases of the junction unmatched. The germline CDR1 and CDR2 sequences are GTSNPN and SVGIG (reference sequence). Per the original methods: Researchers report that nucleated cell counts were estimated from reference gene primer amplification. Data came from immunoSEQ multiplex PCR; TCRdb stores just in-frame clones and leaves some out. The D gene and trimming were derived from the DNA, and the V and J assignments and clone size from that table. The table includes about 130,000 clones, 79% detected once.

Sequencing was carried out using peripheral blood. The receptor was derived from a woman between 65 and 79 years old with COVID-19, enrolled during active disease. The chain recombines TRBV30 with TRBJ2-3; 14 positions match TRBD2. The CDR3 DNA follows: TGTGCCTGGAGTACCTCCTGGACTAGCGGGGGGTCAGATACGCAGTATTTT. It yields the protein CAWSTSWTSGGSDTQYF.